Only one count was recorded for the clone carrying this T cell receptor beta chain. Its target is not known. This entry belongs to a study of cytomegalovirus exposure and HLA in healthy donors. The study's findings and limits: Previous analysis showed most TCR beta V segments were productive about 87% or about 30% of the time. In a later analysis, several top co-occurrence clusters appeared linked to parvovirus B19, influenza, CMV and Epstein-Barr virus. Listed as cytomegalovirus-associated were roughly 180 TCR beta chains.

This CDR3 is built from 14 residues. CDR1 and CDR2 from the germline V gene are MNHEY and SVGAGI. 13 Jbeta primers and 60 Vbeta primers were used for the PCR. Assay: immunoSEQ multiplex PCR; the TCRdb copy retains only in-frame clones and omits some. The table has 95,000 to 150,000 clones, roughly three fifths seen once. The sequencing sample was made of PBMCs. The J gene is TRBJ2-5, the V gene TRBV6-5; tentative D call: TRBD1 (5 bases). The DNA end is a closer match to TRBJ2-7, so the J assignment may be wrong. The source is a woman in her forties in good health and CMV-seropositive. CDR3 region: CASSYNRHSYEQYF. CDR3 in DNA: TGTGCCAGCAGTTACAACAGGCACTCCTACGAGCAGTACTTC.